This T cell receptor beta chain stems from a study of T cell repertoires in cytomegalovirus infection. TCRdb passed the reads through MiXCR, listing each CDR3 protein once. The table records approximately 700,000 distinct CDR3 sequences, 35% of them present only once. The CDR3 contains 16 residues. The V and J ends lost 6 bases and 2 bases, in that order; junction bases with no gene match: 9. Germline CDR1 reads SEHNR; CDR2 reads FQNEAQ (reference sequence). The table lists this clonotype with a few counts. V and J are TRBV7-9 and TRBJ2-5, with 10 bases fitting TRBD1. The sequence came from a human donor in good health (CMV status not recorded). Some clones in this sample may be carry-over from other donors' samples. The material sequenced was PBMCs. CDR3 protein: CASRDRGRANQETQYF. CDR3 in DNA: TGTGCCAGCAGGGACAGGGGGAGAGCTAATCAAGAGACCCAGTACTTC.